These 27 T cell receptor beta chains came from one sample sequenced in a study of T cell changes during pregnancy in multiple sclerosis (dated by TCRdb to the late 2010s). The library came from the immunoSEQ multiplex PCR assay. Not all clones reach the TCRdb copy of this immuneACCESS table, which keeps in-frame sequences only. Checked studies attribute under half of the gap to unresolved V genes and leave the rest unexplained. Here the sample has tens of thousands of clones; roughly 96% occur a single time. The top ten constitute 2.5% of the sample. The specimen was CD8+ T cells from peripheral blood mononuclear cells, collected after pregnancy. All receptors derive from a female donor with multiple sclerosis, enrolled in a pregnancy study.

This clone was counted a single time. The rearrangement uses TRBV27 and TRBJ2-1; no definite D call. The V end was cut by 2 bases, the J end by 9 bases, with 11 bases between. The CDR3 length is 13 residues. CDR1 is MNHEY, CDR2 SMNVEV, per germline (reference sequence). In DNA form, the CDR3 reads TGTGCCAGCAGTTTAGTCAGGTATGGTGAGCAGTTCTTC. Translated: CASSLVRYGEQFF.

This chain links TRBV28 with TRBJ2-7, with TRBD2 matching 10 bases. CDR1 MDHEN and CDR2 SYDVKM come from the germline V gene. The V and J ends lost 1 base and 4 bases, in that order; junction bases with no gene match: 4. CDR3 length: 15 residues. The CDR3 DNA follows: TGTGCCAGCAGTTTATTTCCTAGCGGGAGATACGAGCAGTACTTC. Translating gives CASSLFPSGRYEQYF.

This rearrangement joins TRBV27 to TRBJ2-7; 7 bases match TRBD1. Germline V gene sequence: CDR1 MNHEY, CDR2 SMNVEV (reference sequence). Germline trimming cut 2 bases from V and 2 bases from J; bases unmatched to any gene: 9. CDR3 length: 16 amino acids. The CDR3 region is CASSLGPQGPPYEQYF. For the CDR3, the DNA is TGTGCCAGCAGTTTAGGGCCACAGGGGCCCCCCTACGAGCAGTACTTC.

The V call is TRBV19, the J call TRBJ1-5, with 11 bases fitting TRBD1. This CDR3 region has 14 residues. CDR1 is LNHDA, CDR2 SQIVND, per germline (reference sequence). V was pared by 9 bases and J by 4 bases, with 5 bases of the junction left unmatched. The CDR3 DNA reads TGTGCCAGCAACGGACAGGGGGCTAATCAGCCCCAGCATTTT. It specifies CASNGQGANQPQHF.

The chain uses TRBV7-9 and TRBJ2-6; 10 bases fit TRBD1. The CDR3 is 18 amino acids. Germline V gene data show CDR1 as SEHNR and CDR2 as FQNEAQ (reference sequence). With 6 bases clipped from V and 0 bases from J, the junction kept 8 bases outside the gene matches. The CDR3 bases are TGTGCCAGCAGACCGGGGACAGGGGAGGGCTCTGGGGCCAACGTCCTGACTTTC. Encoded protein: CASRPGTGEGSGANVLTF.

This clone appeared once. The CDR3 DNA follows: TGTGCCAGCAGTGAATCCGGGAACACCGGGGAGCTGTTTTTT. Its protein is CASSESGNTGELFF. V is TRBV2 and J is TRBJ2-2; D unclear. V was clipped by 2 bases and J by 1 base, with 5 bases between them. Germline values: CDR1 SNHLY, CDR2 FYNNEI. This CDR3 is built from 14 residues. The complete variable domain, with remaining parts taken from reference TRBV2 and TRBJ2-2, reads EPEVTQTPSHQVTQMGQEVILRCVPISNHLYFYWYRQILGQKVEFLVSFYNNEISEKSEIFDDQFSVERPDGSNFTLKIRSTKLEDSAMYFCASSESGNTGELFFGEGSRLTVL.

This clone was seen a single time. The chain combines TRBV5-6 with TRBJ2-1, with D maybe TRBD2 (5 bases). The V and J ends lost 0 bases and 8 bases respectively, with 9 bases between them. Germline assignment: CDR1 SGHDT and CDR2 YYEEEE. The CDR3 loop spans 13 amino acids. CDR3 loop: CASSLGGPDEQFF. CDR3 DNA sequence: TGTGCCAGCAGCTTGGGAGGGCCTGATGAGCAGTTCTTC.

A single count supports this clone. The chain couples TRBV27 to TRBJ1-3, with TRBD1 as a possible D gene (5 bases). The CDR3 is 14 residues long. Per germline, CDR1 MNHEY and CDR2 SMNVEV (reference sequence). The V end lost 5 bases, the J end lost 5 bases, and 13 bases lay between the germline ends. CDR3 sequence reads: CASSPRAGRNTIYF. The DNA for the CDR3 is TGTGCCAGCAGTCCCCGGGCGGGGCGAAACACCATATATTTT.

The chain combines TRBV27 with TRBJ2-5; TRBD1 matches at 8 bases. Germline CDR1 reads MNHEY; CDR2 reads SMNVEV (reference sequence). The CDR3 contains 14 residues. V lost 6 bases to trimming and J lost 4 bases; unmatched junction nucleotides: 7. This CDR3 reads CASSSDRGSETQYF. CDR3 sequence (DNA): TGTGCCAGCAGCTCCGACAGGGGTTCAGAGACCCAGTACTTC.

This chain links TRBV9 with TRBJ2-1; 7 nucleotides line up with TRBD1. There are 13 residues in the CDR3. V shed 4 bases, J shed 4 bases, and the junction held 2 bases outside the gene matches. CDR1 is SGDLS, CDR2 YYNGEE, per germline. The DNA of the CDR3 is TGTGCCAGCAGCCCGACAGGGTACAATGAGCAGTTCTTC. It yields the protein CASSPTGYNEQFF. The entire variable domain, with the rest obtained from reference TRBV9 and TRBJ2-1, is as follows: DSGVTQTPKHLITATGQRVTLRCSPRSGDLSVYWYQQSLDQGLQFLIQYYNGEERAKGNILERFSAQQFPDLHSELNLSSLELGDSALYFCASSPTGYNEQFFGPGTRLTVL.

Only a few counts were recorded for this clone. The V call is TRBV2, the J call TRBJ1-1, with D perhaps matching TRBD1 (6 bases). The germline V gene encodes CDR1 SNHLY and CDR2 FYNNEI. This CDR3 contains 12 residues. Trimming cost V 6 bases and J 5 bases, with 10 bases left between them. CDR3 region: CASSVQGTEAFF. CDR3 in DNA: TGTGCCAGCAGCGTACAGGGAACTGAAGCTTTCTTT.

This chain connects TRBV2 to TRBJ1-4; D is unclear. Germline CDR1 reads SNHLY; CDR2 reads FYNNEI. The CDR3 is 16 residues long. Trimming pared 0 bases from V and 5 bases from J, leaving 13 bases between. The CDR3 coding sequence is TGTGCCAGCAGTGAAGCGCCGGGTTGGGTAAATGAAAAACTGTTTTTT. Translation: CASSEAPGWVNEKLFF.

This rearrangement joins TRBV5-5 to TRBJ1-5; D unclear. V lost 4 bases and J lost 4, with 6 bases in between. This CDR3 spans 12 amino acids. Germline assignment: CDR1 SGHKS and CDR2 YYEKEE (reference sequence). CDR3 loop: CASSPGNQPQHF. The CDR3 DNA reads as TGTGCCAGCAGCCCGGGAAATCAGCCCCAGCATTTT. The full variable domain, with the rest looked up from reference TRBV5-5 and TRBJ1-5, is DAGVTQSPTHLIKTRGQQVTLRCSPISGHKSVSWYQQVLGQGPQFIFQYYEKEERGRGNFPDRFSARQFPNYSSELNVNALLLGDSALYLCASSPGNQPQHFGDGTRLSIL.

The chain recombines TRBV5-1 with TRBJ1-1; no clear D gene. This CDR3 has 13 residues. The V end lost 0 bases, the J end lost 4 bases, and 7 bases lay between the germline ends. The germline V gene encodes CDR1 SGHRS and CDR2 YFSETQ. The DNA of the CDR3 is TGCGCCAGCAGCTTGGGGGGAGGCACTGAAGCTTTCTTT. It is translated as CASSLGGGTEAFF.

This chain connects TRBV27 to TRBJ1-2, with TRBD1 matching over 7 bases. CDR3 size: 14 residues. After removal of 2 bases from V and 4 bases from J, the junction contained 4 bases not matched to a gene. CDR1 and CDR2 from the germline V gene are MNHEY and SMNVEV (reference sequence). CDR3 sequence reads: CASSLGTGAYGYTF. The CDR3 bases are TGTGCCAGCAGTTTAGGTACAGGGGCCTATGGCTACACCTTC.

The chain's CDR3 is CATVDRYYEQYF. The CDR3 coding sequence is TGTGCCACCGTAGACAGATACTACGAGCAGTACTTC. V is TRBV10-3 and J is TRBJ2-7, with D perhaps matching TRBD1 (5 bases). The V gene's germline CDR1 is ENHRY and CDR2 SYGVKD. Trimming stripped 10 bases from V and 3 bases from J, with 13 bases between. The CDR3 length is 12 residues.

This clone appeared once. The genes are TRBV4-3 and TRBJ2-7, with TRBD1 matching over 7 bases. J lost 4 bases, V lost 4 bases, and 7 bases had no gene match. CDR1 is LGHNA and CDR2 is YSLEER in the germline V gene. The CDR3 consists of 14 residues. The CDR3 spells CASSLRQGRYEQYF. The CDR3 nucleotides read TGCGCCAGCAGCCTCAGACAGGGAAGGTACGAGCAGTACTTC.

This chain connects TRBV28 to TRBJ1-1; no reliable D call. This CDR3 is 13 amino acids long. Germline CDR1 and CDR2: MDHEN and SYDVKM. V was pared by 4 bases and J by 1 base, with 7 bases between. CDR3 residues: CASSSPWNTEAFF. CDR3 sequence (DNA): TGTGCCAGCAGTTCCCCATGGAACACTGAAGCTTTCTTT. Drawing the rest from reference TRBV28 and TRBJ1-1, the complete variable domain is DVKVTQSSRYLVKRTGEKVFLECVQDMDHENMFWYRQDPGLGLRLIYFSYDVKMKEKGDIPEGYSVSREKKERFSLILESASTNQTSMYLCASSSPWNTEAFFGQGTRLTVV.

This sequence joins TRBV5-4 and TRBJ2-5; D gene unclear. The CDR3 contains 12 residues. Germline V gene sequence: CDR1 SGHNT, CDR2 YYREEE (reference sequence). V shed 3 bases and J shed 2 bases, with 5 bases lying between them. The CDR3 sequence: CASSYPQETQYF. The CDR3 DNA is TGTGCCAGCAGCTATCCGCAAGAGACCCAGTACTTC.

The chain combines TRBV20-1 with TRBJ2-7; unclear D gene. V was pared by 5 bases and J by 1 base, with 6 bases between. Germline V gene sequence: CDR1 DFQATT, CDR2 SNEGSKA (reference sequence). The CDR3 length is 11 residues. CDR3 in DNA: TGCAGTGCTCCTAGTTCCTACGAGCAGTACTTC. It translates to CSAPSSYEQYF.

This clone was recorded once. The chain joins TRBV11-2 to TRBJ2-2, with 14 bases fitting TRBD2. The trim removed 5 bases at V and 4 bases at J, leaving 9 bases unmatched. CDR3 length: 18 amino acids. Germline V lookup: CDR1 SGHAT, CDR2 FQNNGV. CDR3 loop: CASSGGTSGSRATGELFF. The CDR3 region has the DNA TGTGCCAGCAGCGGAGGGACTAGCGGGAGTCGGGCCACCGGGGAGCTGTTTTTT.

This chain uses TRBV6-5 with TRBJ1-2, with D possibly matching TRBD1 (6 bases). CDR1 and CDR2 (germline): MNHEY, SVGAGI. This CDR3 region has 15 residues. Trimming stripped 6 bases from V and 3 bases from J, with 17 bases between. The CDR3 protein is CASSGAGGRHYGYTF. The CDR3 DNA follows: TGTGCCAGCAGCGGCGCCGGGGGGCGGCACTATGGCTACACCTTC.

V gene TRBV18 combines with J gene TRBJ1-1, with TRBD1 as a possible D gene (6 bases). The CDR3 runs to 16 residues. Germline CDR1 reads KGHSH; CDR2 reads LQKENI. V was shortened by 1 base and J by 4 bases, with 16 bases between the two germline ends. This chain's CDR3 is CASSPQVERGSTEAFF. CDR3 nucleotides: TGTGCCAGCTCACCACAGGTAGAGAGGGGGAGCACTGAAGCTTTCTTT.

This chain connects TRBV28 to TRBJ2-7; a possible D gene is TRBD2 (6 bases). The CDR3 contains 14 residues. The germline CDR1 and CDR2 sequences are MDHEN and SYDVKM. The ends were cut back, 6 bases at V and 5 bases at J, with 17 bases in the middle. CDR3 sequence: CASRPNGGVHEQYF. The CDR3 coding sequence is TGTGCCAGCAGGCCCAACGGAGGGGTCCACGAGCAGTACTTC.

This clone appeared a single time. The CDR3: CASSSYSPTNEKLFF. Written as DNA, the CDR3 is TGCGCCAGCAGCTCCTACAGTCCAACTAATGAAAAACTGTTTTTT. This chain uses TRBV5-1 with TRBJ1-4; D remains ambiguous. There are 15 residues in the CDR3. Per the germline V gene, CDR1 is SGHRS and CDR2 is YFSETQ. V was cut by 3 bases and J by 0 bases, with 9 bases left in between.

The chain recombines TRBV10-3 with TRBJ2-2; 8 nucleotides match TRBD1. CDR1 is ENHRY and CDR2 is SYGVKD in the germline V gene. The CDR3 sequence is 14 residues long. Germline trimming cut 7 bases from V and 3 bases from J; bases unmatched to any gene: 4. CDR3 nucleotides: TGTGCCATCACGGACAGGGATGACACCGGGGAGCTGTTTTTT. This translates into CAITDRDDTGELFF.

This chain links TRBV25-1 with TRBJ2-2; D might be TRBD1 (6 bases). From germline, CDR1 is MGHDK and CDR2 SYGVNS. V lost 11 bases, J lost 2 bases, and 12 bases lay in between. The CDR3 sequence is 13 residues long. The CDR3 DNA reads TGTGCCGGTCAACAGGGAAACACCGGGGAGCTGTTTTTT. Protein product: CAGQQGNTGELFF.